The entry below gives a single TCR beta chain sequence along with its context. Its antigen is undetermined. Germline-derived CDR1 and CDR2 are MDHEN and SYDVKM. V lost 6 bases and J lost 0, with 12 bases in between. The CDR3 runs to 15 residues. This entry comes from a study of regulatory T cells in long-lasting Graves disease. Study in general: It was over 5 years of antithyroid drugs, with positive TSH receptor antibodies, that meant persistent Graves' disease. The study, taken as a whole, reports: Fewer public clonotypes were shared by new patients (over 950) than by persistent patients (approximately 2,700). Persistent cases favored TRBV28, TRBJ1-2 and TRBJ2-5.

Relying on iRepertoire HTBI primers and Arm-PCR of CDR3 regions, the team built TCR beta libraries. Original analysis: Identification yielded some 60 TRBV and 11 to 15 TRBJ segments across samples. MiXCR, applied by TCRdb to the multiplex PCR reads, yields one record per CDR3 protein. The V and J calls were determined by TCRdb, not by the authors. The sample includes a few hundred thousand distinct CDR3 sequences, roughly a quarter of them seen just once. The time point here: persistent/refractory GD, antithyroid drugs over 5 years with positive TRAb. RNA from PBMCs was the source of the TCR library.

This sequence joins TRBV28 and TRBJ2-4; D might be TRBD1 or TRBD2, each matching 5 bases. The origin of this receptor is a female donor with Graves disease. Sequences were derived from peripheral blood mononuclear cells (PBMCs), sampled when the disease was refractory, from a patient treated with antithyroid drugs. The CDR3 coding sequence is TGTGCCAGCAGATCCCTGGGGGTAGCCAAAAACATTCAGTACTTC. This translates into CASRSLGVAKNIQYF.